This is a list of T cell receptor beta chains from one sample in a study of molecular identifiers for immune sequencing clone quantification. Each CDR3 protein is one row after TCRdb ran MiXCR on the PCR reads. The sample contains over 550,000 distinct CDR3 sequences, roughly 23% of which appear only once. Material: naive CD8+ T cells from blood, with Jurkat cell RNA spiked in. The receptors stem from a human donor in good health. Some libraries in this study had Jurkat cell RNA spiked in. The CDR3 runs from the conserved cysteine through the conserved F or W.

TRBJ2-3 | TRBV7-9 | CASSHLLGGPTDTQYF
TRBJ2-3 | TRBV28 | CASSTDIAGEPTDTQYF
TRBJ2-7 | TRBV21-1 | CASSKARLLAGTFSYEQYF
TRBJ1-2 | TRBV6-5 | CASSYLPGDYGYTF
TRBJ2-7 | TRBV20-1 | CSAHPPGLAGAEYEQYF
TRBJ1-2 | TRBV27 | CASRHTQAHGNQKNPNYGYTF
TRBJ2-7 | TRBV7-9 | CASSLLLIGPTYEQYF
TRBJ1-2 | TRBV20-1 | CSAKGAQVNYGYTF
TRBJ2-7 | TRBV6-2/TRBV6-3 | CASSRGGFYEQYF
TRBJ1-1 | TRBV12-3/TRBV12-4 | CASTGGGRTEAFF
TRBJ2-6 | TRBV7-9 | CASSPPAFGANVLTF